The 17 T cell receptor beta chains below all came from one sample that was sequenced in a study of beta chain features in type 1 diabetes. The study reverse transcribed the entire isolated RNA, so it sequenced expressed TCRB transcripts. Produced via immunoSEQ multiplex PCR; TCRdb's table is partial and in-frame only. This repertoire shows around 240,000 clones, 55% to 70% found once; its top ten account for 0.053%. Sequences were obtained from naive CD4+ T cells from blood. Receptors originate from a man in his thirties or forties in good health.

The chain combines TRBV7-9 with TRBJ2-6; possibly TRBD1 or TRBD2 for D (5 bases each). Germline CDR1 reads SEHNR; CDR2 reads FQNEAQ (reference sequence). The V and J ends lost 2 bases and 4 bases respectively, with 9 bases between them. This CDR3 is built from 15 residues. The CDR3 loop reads CASSLLGTGANVLTF. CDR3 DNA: TGTGCCAGCAGCTTATTGGGGACCGGGGCCAACGTCCTGACTTTC.

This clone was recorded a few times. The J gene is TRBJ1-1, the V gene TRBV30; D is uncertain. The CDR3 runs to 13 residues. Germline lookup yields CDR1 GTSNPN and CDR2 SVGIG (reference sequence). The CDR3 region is CARVTSGDTEAFF. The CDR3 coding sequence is TGTGCTCGGGTAACATCCGGGGACACTGAAGCTTTCTTT.

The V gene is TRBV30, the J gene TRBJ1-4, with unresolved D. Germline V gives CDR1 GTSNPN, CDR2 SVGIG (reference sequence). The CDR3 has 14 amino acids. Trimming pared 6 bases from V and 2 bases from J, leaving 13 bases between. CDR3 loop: CACPGRPTNEKLFF. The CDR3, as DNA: TGTGCCTGCCCCGGTCGTCCTACTAATGAAAAACTGTTTTTT.

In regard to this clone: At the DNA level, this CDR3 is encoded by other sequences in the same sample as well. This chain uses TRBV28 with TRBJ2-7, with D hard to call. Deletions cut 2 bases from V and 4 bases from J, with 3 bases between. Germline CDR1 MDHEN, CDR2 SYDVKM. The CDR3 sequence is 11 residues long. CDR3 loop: CASSLGYEQYF. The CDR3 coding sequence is TGTGCCAGCAGTTTAGGTTACGAGCAGTACTTC.

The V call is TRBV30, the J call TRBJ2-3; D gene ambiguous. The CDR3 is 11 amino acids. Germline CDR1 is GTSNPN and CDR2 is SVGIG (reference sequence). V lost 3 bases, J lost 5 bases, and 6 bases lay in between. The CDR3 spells CAWRDEDTQYF. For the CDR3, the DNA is TGTGCCTGGAGAGATGAAGATACGCAGTATTTT.

The CDR3 bases are TGTGCCTGGAGTCTACTAGCCAATGAGCAGTTCTTC. It codes for CAWSLLANEQFF. The chain employs TRBV30 and TRBJ2-1, with D maybe TRBD2 (6 bases). Germline loops: CDR1 GTSNPN, CDR2 SVGIG (reference sequence). Trimming stripped 2 bases from V and 6 bases from J, with 8 bases between. The CDR3 runs 12 residues.

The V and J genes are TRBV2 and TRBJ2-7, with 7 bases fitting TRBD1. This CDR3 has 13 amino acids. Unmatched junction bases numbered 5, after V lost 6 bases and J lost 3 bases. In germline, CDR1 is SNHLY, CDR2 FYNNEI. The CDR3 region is CASRDRDSYEQYF. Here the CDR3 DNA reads TGTGCCAGCAGGGACCGGGACAGCTACGAGCAGTACTTC.

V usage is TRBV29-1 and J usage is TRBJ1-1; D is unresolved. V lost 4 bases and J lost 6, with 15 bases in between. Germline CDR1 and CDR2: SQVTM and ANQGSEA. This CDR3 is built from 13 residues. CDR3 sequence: CSVADYSRPEAFF. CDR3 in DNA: TGCAGCGTTGCAGATTACAGTAGACCTGAAGCTTTCTTT. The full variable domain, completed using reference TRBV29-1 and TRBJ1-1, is SAVISQKPSRDICQRGTSLTIQCQVDSQVTMMFWYRQQPGQSLTLIATANQGSEATYESGFVIDKFPISRPNLTFSTLTVSNMSPEDSSIYLCSVADYSRPEAFFGQGTRLTVV.

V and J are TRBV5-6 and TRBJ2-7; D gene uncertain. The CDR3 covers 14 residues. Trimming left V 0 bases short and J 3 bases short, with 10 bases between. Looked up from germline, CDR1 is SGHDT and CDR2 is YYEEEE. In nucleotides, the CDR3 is TGTGCCAGCAGCTTGGCCGGCCTGCGCTACGAGCAGTACTTC. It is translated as CASSLAGLRYEQYF. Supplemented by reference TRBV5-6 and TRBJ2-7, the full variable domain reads DAGVTQSPTHLIKTRGQQVTLRCSPKSGHDTVSWYQQALGQGPQFIFQYYEEEERQRGNFPDRFSGHQFPNYSSELNVNALLLGDSALYLCASSLAGLRYEQYFGPGTRLTVT.

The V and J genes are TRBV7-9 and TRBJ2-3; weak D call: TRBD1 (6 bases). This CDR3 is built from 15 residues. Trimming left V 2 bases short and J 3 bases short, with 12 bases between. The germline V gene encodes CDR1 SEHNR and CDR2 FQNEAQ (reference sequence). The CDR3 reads CASSLFGTNTDTQYF. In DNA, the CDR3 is TGTGCCAGCAGCTTATTCGGGACAAATACAGATACGCAGTATTTT.

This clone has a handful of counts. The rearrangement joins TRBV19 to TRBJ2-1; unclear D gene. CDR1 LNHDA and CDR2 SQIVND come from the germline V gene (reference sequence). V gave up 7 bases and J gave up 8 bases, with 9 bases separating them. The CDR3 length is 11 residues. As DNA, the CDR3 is TGTGCCAGTACAGTACGCGATGAGCAGTTCTTC. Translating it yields CASTVRDEQFF. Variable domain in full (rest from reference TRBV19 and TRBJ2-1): DGGITQSPKYLFRKEGQNVTLSCEQNLNHDAMYWYRQDPGQGLRLIYYSQIVNDFQKGDIAEGYSVSREKKESFPLTVTSAQKNPTAFYLCASTVRDEQFFGPGTRLTVL.

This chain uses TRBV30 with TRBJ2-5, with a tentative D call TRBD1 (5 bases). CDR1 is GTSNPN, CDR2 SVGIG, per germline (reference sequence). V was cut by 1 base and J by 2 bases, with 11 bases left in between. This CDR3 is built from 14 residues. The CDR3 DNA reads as TGTGCCTGGAGTGCGGACAAACTACAAGAGACCCAGTACTTC. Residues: CAWSADKLQETQYF. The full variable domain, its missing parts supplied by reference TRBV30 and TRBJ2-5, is SQTIHQWPATLVQPVGSPLSLECTVEGTSNPNLYWYRQAAGRGLQLLFYSVGIGQISSEVPQNLSASRPQDRQFILSSKKLLLSDSGFYLCAWSADKLQETQYFGPGTRLLVL.

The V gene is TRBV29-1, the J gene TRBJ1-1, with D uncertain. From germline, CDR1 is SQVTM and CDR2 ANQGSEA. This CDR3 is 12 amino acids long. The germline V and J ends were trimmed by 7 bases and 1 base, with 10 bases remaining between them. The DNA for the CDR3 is TGCAGCGCCTCCGGCTGGAACACTGAAGCTTTCTTT. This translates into CSASGWNTEAFF.

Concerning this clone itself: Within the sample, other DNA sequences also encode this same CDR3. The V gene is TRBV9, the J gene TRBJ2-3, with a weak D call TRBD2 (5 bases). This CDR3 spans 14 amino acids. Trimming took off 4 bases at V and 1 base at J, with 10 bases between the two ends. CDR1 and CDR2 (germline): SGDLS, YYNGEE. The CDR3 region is CASSTRTGTDTQYF. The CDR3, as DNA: TGTGCCAGCAGCACGCGGACTGGCACAGATACGCAGTATTTT.

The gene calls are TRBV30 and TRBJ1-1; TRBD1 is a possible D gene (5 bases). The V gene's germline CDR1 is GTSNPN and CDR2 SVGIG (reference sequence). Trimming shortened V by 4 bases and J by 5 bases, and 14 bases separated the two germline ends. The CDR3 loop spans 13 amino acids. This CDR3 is CAWKTANPTEAFF. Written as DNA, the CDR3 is TGTGCCTGGAAGACAGCAAACCCGACTGAAGCTTTCTTT. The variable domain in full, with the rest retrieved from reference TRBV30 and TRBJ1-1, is SQTIHQWPATLVQPVGSPLSLECTVEGTSNPNLYWYRQAAGRGLQLLFYSVGIGQISSEVPQNLSASRPQDRQFILSSKKLLLSDSGFYLCAWKTANPTEAFFGQGTRLTVV.

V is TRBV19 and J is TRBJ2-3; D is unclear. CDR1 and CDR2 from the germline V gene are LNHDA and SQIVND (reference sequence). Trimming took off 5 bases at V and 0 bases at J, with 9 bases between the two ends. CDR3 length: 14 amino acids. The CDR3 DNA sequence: TGTGCCAGTAGTCCCAGGCCTAGCACAGATACGCAGTATTTT. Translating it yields CASSPRPSTDTQYF.

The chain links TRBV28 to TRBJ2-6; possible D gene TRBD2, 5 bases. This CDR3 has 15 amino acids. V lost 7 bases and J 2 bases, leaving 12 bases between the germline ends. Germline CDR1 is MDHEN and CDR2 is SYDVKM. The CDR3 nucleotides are TGTGCCAGCACGCCCCACGGGGCTGGGGCCAACGTCCTGACTTTC. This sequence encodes CASTPHGAGANVLTF.